Detailed here is one T cell receptor (beta chain). TCRdb's table, derived via immunoSEQ multiplex PCR, lists solely in-frame clones and lacks some. The sample lists just over 350,000 clones; about 88% were seen once. These data come from a study of blood T cell repertoires in COVID-19. Study-wide background: Acute and convalescent COVID-19 specimens originated in the United States, Italy and Spain. PBMCs, B-cell-depleted T cells, or T cells were the source of the cDNA or gDNA that made up the material.

Germline lookup yields CDR1 WNHNN and CDR2 SYGVQD (reference sequence). V was pared by 2 bases and J by 4 bases, with 11 bases between. This CDR3 is built from 14 residues. The sequence came from a woman under 40 who had recovered from COVID-19. The sequenced material came from PBMCs or T cells enriched from blood (not recorded which). The V and J genes are TRBV10-1 and TRBJ1-1, with D maybe TRBD1 (6 bases). The CDR3 coding sequence is TGCGCCAGCAGTGAGGTGGACAGAGGCACTGAAGCTTTCTTT. As protein: CASSEVDRGTEAFF.